A selection of T cell receptor beta chains follows, all from one sample in a study of patients and donors after allogeneic stem cell transplantation. MiXCR, applied by TCRdb to the RT-PCR reads, yields one record per CDR3 protein. This table has about 70,000 distinct CDR3 sequences, around a quarter appearing once. Specimen: blood, either unsorted or a sorted T cell fraction (not recorded which). The receptors originated from a human donor who was either an allogeneic HSCT recipient or a stem cell or donor lymphocyte infusion donor (not recorded which). It is not recorded whose cells these are; they may come from a transplant donor. CDR3s include the opening cysteine and the closing phenylalanine or tryptophan. A D gene is named only where the DNA matches it firmly. Size values are once, few and many counts, or a class for expanded clones, and some rows have none.

>TRBV2|-|TRBJ1-4|-
CASSESDEKLFF
TGTGCCAGCAGTGAGTCGGATGAAAAACTGTTTTTT
>TRBV5-1|-|TRBJ2-3|few
CASSLAPSPTDTQYF
TGCGCCAGCAGCCTGGCACCGTCTCCCACAGATACGCAGTATTTT
>TRBV18|TRBD1|TRBJ1-2|-
CASSPSGTGINGYTF
TGTGCCAGCTCACCTTCCGGGACAGGGATCAATGGCTACACCTTC
>TRBV10-3|TRBD2|TRBJ2-7|-
CAISAPREREPSYEQYF
TGTGCCATCAGCGCGCCTAGAGAGCGGGAGCCTTCCTACGAGCAGTACTTC
>TRBV20-1|TRBD1|TRBJ1-1|-
CSASRQGIGNTEAFF
TGCAGTGCTAGCCGACAGGGAATCGGGAACACTGAAGCTTTCTTT
>TRBV20-1|-|TRBJ1-3|few
CSARRPGTGNTIYF
TGCAGTGCTCGAAGGCCCGGCACTGGAAACACCATATATTTT
>TRBV13|-|TRBJ2-5|-
CASSPRKLQETQYF
TGTGCCAGCAGCCCCAGGAAACTCCAAGAGACCCAGTACTTC
>TRBV20-1|-|TRBJ2-4|-
CSARVKGLDIQYF
TGCAGTGCTAGAGTGAAGGGGCTGGACATTCAGTACTTC
>TRBV29-1|-|TRBJ1-1|many
CSVVVTEAFF
TGCAGCGTTGTGGTGACTGAAGCTTTCTTT
>TRBV10-3|-|TRBJ1-5|few
CAISGDNYQPQHF
TGTGCCATCAGTGGCGACAACTATCAGCCCCAGCATTTT
>TRBV10-3|-|TRBJ1-2|-
CAISDVRAPNGYTF
TGTGCCATCAGTGACGTGAGGGCCCCGAATGGCTACACCTTC
>TRBV11-2|-|TRBJ1-2|-
CASSPIGHYGYTF
TGTGCCAGCAGCCCCATCGGGCACTATGGCTACACCTTC
>TRBV6-5|-|TRBJ1-1|few
CASSYRGGWDTEAFF
TGTGCCAGCAGTTACCGTGGAGGTTGGGACACTGAAGCTTTCTTT
>TRBV15|-|TRBJ1-2|-
CATSRDLGLGGYTF
TGTGCCACCAGCAGAGATCTCGGTTTAGGTGGCTACACCTTC
>TRBV12-3/TRBV12-4|-|TRBJ1-5|many
CASSSGQGTSNQPQHF
TGTGCCAGCAGTTCCGGCCAGGGGACAAGCAATCAGCCCCAGCATTTT
>TRBV5-1|TRBD1|TRBJ1-1|-
CASSLRTGVLNTEAFF
TGCGCCAGCAGCCTACGGACAGGCGTTTTGAACACTGAAGCTTTCTTT
>TRBV12-3/TRBV12-4|TRBD1|TRBJ2-3|few
CASSPDREGTQYF
TGTGCCAGCAGTCCCGACAGGGAAGGTACGCAGTATTTT
>TRBV12-3/TRBV12-4|TRBD1|TRBJ2-5|-
CASSLGAGGFETQYF
TGTGCCAGCAGTTTAGGGGCAGGGGGTTTCGAGACCCAGTACTTC
>TRBV25-1|-|TRBJ1-6|-
CASSVSVYSPLHF
TGTGCCAGCTCGGTCTCAGTGTATTCACCCCTCCACTTT
>TRBV12-3/TRBV12-4|-|TRBJ2-3|few
CASSLEGWPMITDTQYF
TGTGCCAGCAGTTTAGAAGGCTGGCCCATGATCACAGATACGCAGTATTTT
>TRBV5-1|-|TRBJ1-4|few
CASRPGPGIEKLFF
TGCGCCAGCAGACCGGGCCCTGGCATTGAAAAACTGTTTTTT
>TRBV10-3|TRBD2|TRBJ2-3|-
CAIGAGALVDTQYF
TGTGCCATCGGTGCGGGAGCGCTCGTAGATACGCAGTATTTT
>TRBV6-5|TRBD1|TRBJ1-4|-
CASSYLGQGKLFF
TGTGCCAGCAGTTACCTTGGACAGGGAAAACTGTTTTTT
>TRBV12-3/TRBV12-4|-|TRBJ1-2|few
CASSLGRIANYGYTF
TGTGCCAGCAGTTTGGGTAGGATAGCTAACTATGGCTACACCTTC
>TRBV12-5|-|TRBJ2-7|few
CASGFSYLDEQYF
TGTGCTAGTGGTTTCTCCTACCTAGACGAGCAGTACTTC
>TRBV2|TRBD1|TRBJ1-1|few
CASRGTGRNTEAFF
TGTGCCAGCAGGGGGACAGGGAGGAACACTGAAGCTTTCTTT
>TRBV20-1|TRBD1|TRBJ1-4|many
CSAPRTGANEKLFF
TGCAGTGCTCCCCGGACAGGGGCAAATGAAAAACTGTTTTTT
>TRBV9|TRBD1|TRBJ1-2|few
CASSPGTGGRLTINYGYTF
TGTGCCAGCAGCCCAGGGACAGGGGGACGATTAACTATTAACTATGGCTACACCTTC
>TRBV7-2|-|TRBJ2-3|many
CASSPTGSTDTQYF
TGTGCCAGCAGCCCTACAGGAAGCACAGATACGCAGTATTTT